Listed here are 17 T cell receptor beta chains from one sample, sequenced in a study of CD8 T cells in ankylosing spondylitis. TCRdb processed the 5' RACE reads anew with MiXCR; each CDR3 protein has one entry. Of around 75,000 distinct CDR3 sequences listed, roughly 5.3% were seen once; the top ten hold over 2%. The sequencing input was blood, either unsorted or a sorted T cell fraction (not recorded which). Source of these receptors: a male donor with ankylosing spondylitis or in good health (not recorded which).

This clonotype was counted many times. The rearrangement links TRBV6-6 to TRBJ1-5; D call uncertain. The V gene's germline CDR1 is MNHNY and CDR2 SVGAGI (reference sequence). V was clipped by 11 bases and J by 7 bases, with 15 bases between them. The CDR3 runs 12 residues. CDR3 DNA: TGTGCCCCCGGGCCTAAAGGACAGCCCCAGCATTTT. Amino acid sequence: CAPGPKGQPQHF.

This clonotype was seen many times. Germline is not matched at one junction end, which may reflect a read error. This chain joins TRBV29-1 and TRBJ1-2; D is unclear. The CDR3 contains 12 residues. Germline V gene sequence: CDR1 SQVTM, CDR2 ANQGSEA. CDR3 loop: CSVTAPDSLMPF. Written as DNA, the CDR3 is TGCAGCGTTACTGCACCGGACTCCTTAATGCCCTTC.

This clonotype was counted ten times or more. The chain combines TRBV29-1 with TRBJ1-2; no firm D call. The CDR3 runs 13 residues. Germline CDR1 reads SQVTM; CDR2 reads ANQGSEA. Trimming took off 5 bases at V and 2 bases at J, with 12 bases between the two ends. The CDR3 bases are TGCAGCGTTCTTAGGCCCGACAACTATGGCTACACCTTC. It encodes CSVLRPDNYGYTF. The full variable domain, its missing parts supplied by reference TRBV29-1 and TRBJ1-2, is SAVISQKPSRDICQRGTSLTIQCQVDSQVTMMFWYRQQPGQSLTLIATANQGSEATYESGFVIDKFPISRPNLTFSTLTVSNMSPEDSSIYLCSVLRPDNYGYTFGSGTRLTVV.

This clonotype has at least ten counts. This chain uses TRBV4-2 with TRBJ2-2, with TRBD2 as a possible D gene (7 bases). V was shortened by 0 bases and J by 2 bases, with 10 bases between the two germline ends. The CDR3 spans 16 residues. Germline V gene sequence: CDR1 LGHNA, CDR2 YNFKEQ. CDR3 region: CASSQDGGANTGELFF. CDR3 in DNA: TGTGCCAGCAGCCAAGATGGGGGGGCAAACACCGGGGAGCTGTTTTTT.

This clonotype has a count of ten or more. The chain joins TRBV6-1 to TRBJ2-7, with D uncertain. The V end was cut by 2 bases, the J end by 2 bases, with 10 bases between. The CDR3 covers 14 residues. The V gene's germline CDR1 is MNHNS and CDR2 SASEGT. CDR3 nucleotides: TGTGCCAGCAGTGAATCGGTCCTTGCCTACGAGCAGTACTTC. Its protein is CASSESVLAYEQYF.

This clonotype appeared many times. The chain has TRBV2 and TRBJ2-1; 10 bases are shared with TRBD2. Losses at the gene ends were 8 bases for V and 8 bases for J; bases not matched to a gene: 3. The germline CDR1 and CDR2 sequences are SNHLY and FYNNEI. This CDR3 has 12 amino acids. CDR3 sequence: CASSSGGDEQFF. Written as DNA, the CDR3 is TGTGCCAGCTCTAGCGGGGGCGATGAGCAGTTCTTC.

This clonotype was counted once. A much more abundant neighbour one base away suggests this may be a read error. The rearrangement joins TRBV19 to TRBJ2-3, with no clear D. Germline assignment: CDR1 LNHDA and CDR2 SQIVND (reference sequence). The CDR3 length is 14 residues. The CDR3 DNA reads TGTGCCAGTAGTGTCCCTCCGGGCACAGATACGAAGTATTTT. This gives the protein CASSVPPGTDTKYF.

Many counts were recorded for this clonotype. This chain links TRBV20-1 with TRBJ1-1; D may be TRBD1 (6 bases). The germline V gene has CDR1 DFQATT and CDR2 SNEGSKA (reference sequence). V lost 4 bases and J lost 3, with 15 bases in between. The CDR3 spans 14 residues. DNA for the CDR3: TGCAGTGCTATCCGGGACATCAAGGACACTGAAGCTTTCTTT. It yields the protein CSAIRDIKDTEAFF.

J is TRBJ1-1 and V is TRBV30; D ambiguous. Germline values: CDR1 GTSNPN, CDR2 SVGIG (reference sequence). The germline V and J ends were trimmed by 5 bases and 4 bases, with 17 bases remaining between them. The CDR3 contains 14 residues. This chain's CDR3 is CAWVHGVGGTEAFF. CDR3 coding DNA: TGTGCCTGGGTACATGGGGTTGGTGGCACTGAAGCTTTCTTT. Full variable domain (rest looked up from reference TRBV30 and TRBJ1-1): SQTIHQWPATLVQPVGSPLSLECTVEGTSNPNLYWYRQAAGRGLQLLFYSVGIGQISSEVPQNLSASRPQDRQFILSSKKLLLSDSGFYLCAWVHGVGGTEAFFGQGTRLTVV.

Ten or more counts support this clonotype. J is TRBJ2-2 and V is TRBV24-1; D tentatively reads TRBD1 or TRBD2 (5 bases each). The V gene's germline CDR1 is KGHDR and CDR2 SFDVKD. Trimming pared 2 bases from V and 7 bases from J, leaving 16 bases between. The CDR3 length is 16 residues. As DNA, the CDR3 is TGTGCCACCAGTGATTCGAGACAGTCCAGCGGCGGGGAGCTGTTTTTT. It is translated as CATSDSRQSSGGELFF.

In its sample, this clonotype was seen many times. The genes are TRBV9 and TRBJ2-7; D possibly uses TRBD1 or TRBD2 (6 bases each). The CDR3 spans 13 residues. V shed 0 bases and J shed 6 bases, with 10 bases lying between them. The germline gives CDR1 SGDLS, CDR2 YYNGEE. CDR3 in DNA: TGTGCCAGCAGCGTAGGAGGGGGAGGCGAGCAGTACTTC. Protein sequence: CASSVGGGGEQYF.

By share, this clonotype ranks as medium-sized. For the CDR3, the DNA is TGTGCCAGCAGTTTCAGGCCGCAAGAGACCCAGTACTTC. This sequence encodes CASSFRPQETQYF. The chain combines TRBV12-3 or TRBV12-4 with TRBJ2-5; no clear D gene. V lost 3 bases and J 2 bases, leaving 7 bases between the germline ends. This CDR3 spans 13 amino acids.

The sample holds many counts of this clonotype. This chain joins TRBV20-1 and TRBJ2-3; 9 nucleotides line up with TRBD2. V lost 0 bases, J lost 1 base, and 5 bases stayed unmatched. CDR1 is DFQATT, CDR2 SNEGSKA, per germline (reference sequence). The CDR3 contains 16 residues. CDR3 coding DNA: TGCAGTGCTAGAGACCCGACTAGCGGCGGCACAGATACGCAGTATTTT. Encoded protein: CSARDPTSGGTDTQYF.

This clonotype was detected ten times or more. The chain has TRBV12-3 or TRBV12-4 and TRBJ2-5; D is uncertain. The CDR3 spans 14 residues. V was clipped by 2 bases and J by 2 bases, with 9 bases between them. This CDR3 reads CASSLRRRQETQYF. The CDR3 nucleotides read TGTGCCAGCAGTTTAAGGCGGCGACAAGAGACCCAGTACTTC.

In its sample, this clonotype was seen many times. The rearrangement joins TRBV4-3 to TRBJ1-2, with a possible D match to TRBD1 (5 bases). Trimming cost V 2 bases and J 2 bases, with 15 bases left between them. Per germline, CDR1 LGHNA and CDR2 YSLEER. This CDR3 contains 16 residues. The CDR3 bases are TGCGCCAGCAGCCAATTAGGGAAGCAGGGAAACTATGGCTACACCTTC. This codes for CASSQLGKQGNYGYTF.

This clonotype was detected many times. The CDR3 sequence is CASSESPLSYNEQFF. The CDR3 bases are TGTGCCAGCAGCGAGTCGCCACTTTCCTACAATGAGCAGTTCTTC. The genes are TRBV9 and TRBJ2-1; no reliable D call. The germline V and J ends were trimmed by 3 bases and 1 base, with 11 bases remaining between them. This CDR3 has 15 residues. Germline lookup yields CDR1 SGDLS and CDR2 YYNGEE.

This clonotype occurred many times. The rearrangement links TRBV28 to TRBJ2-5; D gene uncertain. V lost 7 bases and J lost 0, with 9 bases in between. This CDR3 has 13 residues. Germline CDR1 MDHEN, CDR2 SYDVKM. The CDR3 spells CASIQQHQETQYF. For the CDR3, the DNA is TGTGCCAGCATCCAACAGCACCAAGAGACCCAGTACTTC. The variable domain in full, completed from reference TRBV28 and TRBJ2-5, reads DVKVTQSSRYLVKRTGEKVFLECVQDMDHENMFWYRQDPGLGLRLIYFSYDVKMKEKGDIPEGYSVSREKKERFSLILESASTNQTSMYLCASIQQHQETQYFGPGTRLLVL.